These 21 T cell receptor beta chains originate from one sample sequenced in a study of cytomegalovirus exposure and HLA in healthy donors. PCR amplification relied on 60 Vbeta primers (plus 13 Jbeta primers). Assay used: immunoSEQ multiplex PCR; TCRdb lists only in-frame clones, some missing. The data contain around 39,000 clones, roughly 60% of them singletons. The sequenced material came from PBMCs. These receptors came from a human donor in good health.

V and J are TRBV18 and TRBJ2-1; 9 bases align to TRBD2. The CDR3 has 15 amino acids. CDR1 is KGHSH, CDR2 LQKENI, per germline. Trimming at V came to 2 bases and at J to 6 bases, leaving 5 bases not matched to a gene. Written as DNA, the CDR3 is TGTGCCAGCTCACCATCTGCGGGGGGGCGCAATGAGCAGTTCTTC. Residues: CASSPSAGGRNEQFF.

The sample holds a few counts of this clone. This chain connects TRBV4-1 to TRBJ2-2; D possibly corresponds to TRBD2 (6 bases). The CDR3 runs to 18 residues. V lost 3 bases and J lost 4, with 21 bases in between. Germline V CDR1 and CDR2: MGHRA, YSYEKL. The CDR3 is CASSQNLMGLGGTGELFF. In DNA form, the CDR3 reads TGCGCCAGCAGCCAGAATCTCATGGGACTCGGGGGCACCGGGGAGCTGTTTTTT.

This clone was seen more than once but under ten times. The chain employs TRBV5-1 and TRBJ1-3; D perhaps matches TRBD1 (5 bases). Between the trimmed V and J ends, which lost 7 bases and 10 bases, there was a span of 21 bases. The CDR3 is 14 amino acids. Germline V gene sequence: CDR1 SGHRS, CDR2 YFSETQ. The CDR3 loop is CASARGLRNGTIYF. In DNA, the CDR3 is TGCGCCAGCGCACGGGGACTGAGGAACGGGACCATATATTTT.

J is TRBJ2-4 and V is TRBV4-3, with 14 bases identical to TRBD2. J lost 6 bases, V lost 0 bases, and 4 bases had no gene match. Germline CDR1 reads LGHNA; CDR2 reads YSLEER. The CDR3 spans 17 residues. CDR3 residues: CASSQDGLAGGLNIQYF. CDR3 nucleotides: TGCGCCAGCAGCCAAGACGGACTAGCGGGGGGCCTAAACATTCAGTACTTC.

The rearrangement joins TRBV6-5 to TRBJ1-1; tentative D call: TRBD1 (5 bases). Trimming cost V 3 bases and J 1 base, with 9 bases left between them. CDR1 and CDR2 from the germline V gene are MNHEY and SVGAGI. The length of the CDR3 is 14 residues. DNA for the CDR3: TGTGCCAGCAGTTATGACAGCAGGAACACTGAAGCTTTCTTT. Its protein is CASSYDSRNTEAFF.

The V and J genes are TRBV5-1 and TRBJ2-7; D is unresolved. Germline-derived CDR1 and CDR2 are SGHRS and YFSETQ. This CDR3 has 15 residues. V dropped 2 bases and J dropped 2 bases, with 14 bases sitting between them. The CDR3 reads CASSFSAHSTYEQYF. CDR3 in DNA: TGCGCCAGCAGCTTTAGTGCGCATTCTACCTACGAGCAGTACTTC. The variable domain in full, completed from reference TRBV5-1 and TRBJ2-7, reads KAGVTQTPRYLIKTRGQQVTLSCSPISGHRSVSWYQQTPGQGLQFLFEYFSETQRNKGNFPGRFSGRQFSNSRSEMNVSTLELGDSALYLCASSFSAHSTYEQYFGPGTRLTVT.

The rearrangement joins TRBV30 to TRBJ1-1, with 7 bases that match TRBD1. CDR1 and CDR2 from the germline V gene are GTSNPN and SVGIG (reference sequence). The CDR3 runs 14 residues. The ends lost 2 bases at V and 2 bases at J; junction bases unmatched: 5. The CDR3 spells CAWSLAGGNTEAFF. As DNA, the CDR3 is TGTGCCTGGAGTCTGGCAGGGGGTAACACTGAAGCTTTCTTT.

The V call is TRBV30, the J call TRBJ2-2, with a tentative D call TRBD1 (6 bases). Germline lookup yields CDR1 GTSNPN and CDR2 SVGIG (reference sequence). V gave up 5 bases and J gave up 2 bases, with 9 bases separating them. CDR3 length: 13 amino acids. The CDR3 loop is CAWAQGNTGELFF. CDR3 coding DNA: TGTGCCTGGGCACAGGGAAACACCGGGGAGCTGTTTTTT.

The chain links TRBV10-2 to TRBJ2-7; the match to TRBD1 covers 8 bases. The germline gives CDR1 WSHSY, CDR2 SAAADI. The CDR3 runs to 15 residues. V was clipped by 6 bases and J by 5 bases; unmatched bases: 12. The CDR3 region has the DNA TGCGCCAGCAGCGAACTACCAGGGGGCCGCGACGAGCAGTACTTC. Its translation is CASSELPGGRDEQYF.

Only a few counts were recorded for this clone. The chain recombines TRBV7-8 with TRBJ2-5, with TRBD2 matching 8 bases. After removal of 5 bases from V and 5 bases from J, the junction contained 22 bases not matched to a gene. The CDR3 totals 19 residues. Germline lookup yields CDR1 SGHVS and CDR2 FQNEAQ. CDR3 sequence (DNA): TGTGCCAGCAGCCTGCGGGGGGCGGGGGAAACTTGGGGGGTCGAGACCCAGTACTTC. Its translation: CASSLRGAGETWGVETQYF.

The CDR3 is CAWSSSSGNTIYF. The CDR3 DNA follows: TGTGCCTGGAGTAGTAGCTCTGGAAACACCATATATTTT. The V gene is TRBV30, the J gene TRBJ1-3; no clear D. Trimming took off 2 bases at V and 0 bases at J, with 5 bases between the two ends. Germline CDR1 is GTSNPN and CDR2 is SVGIG (reference sequence). The CDR3 consists of 13 residues.

The V gene is TRBV9, the J gene TRBJ2-5; TRBD2 matches 12 bases. The DNA end lines up better with TRBJ2-7; the J call may be wrong. The CDR3 has 15 residues. Germline V gene lookup returns CDR1 SGDLS and CDR2 YYNGEE. The CDR3 here is CASSEGLAGSYEQYF. Written as DNA, the CDR3 is TGTGCCAGCAGCGAGGGACTAGCGGGCTCCTACGAGCAGTACTTC.

This chain uses TRBV2 with TRBJ2-6; 8 bases match TRBD2. V lost 7 bases, J lost 1 base, and 3 bases stayed unmatched. This CDR3 spans 15 amino acids. The germline CDR1 and CDR2 sequences are SNHLY and FYNNEI. CDR3 sequence reads: CASIERGSGANVLTF. Here the CDR3 DNA reads TGTGCCAGCATAGAGCGGGGGTCTGGGGCCAACGTCCTGACTTTC.

The CDR3 nucleotides read TGTGCCACCAGCAGCGCGCAGGGGAGAGGGTACACCTTC. Translation gives CATSSAQGRGYTF. The rearrangement joins TRBV15 to TRBJ1-2; maybe TRBD1 (6 bases). V gave up 3 bases and J gave up 11 bases, with 16 bases separating them. The CDR3 covers 13 residues. Germline CDR1 and CDR2: LNHNV and YYDKDF (reference sequence).

The V call is TRBV5-1, the J call TRBJ2-7, with D perhaps TRBD1 (6 bases). The CDR3 runs 13 residues. Trimming took 4 bases from V and 5 from J, leaving 13 bases between them. The germline V gene has CDR1 SGHRS and CDR2 YFSETQ. CDR3 DNA sequence: TGCGCCAGCAGCATAGACAGGTCCAACGAGCAGTACTTC. Translated, it gives CASSIDRSNEQYF.

The V call is TRBV10-2, the J call TRBJ1-1; D may be TRBD1 (6 bases). Germline V gene lookup returns CDR1 WSHSY and CDR2 SAAADI. The CDR3 sequence is 14 residues long. Trimming removed 5 bases at V and 5 bases at J, with 15 bases between. The CDR3 nucleotides read TGCGCCAGCAGTTTACAGGGATATGGTACTGAAGCTTTCTTT. It translates to CASSLQGYGTEAFF.

In this sample, this clone turned up a few times. V usage is TRBV6-6 and J usage is TRBJ2-1; weak D call: TRBD1 (6 bases). V lost 5 bases, J lost 7 bases, and 15 bases lay in between. CDR1 and CDR2 (germline): MNHNY, SVGAGI (reference sequence). This CDR3 region has 14 residues. In DNA form, the CDR3 reads TGTGCCAGCAGTACCAGGGGTGGTCAAAATGAGCAGTTCTTC. This encodes CASSTRGGQNEQFF.

This chain joins TRBV5-4 and TRBJ2-3, with TRBD2 matching over 10 bases. Germline assignment: CDR1 SGHNT and CDR2 YYREEE (reference sequence). The V and J ends lost 4 bases and 1 base, in that order; junction bases with no gene match: 6. The CDR3 has 16 residues. CDR3 region: CASSNTLAGGTDTQYF. DNA of the CDR3: TGTGCCAGCAGCAACACCCTAGCGGGGGGCACAGATACGCAGTATTTT.

The chain couples TRBV2 to TRBJ1-2, with D unclear. The CDR3 contains 12 residues. Between the trimmed V and J ends, which lost 5 bases and 7 bases, there was a span of 11 bases. Germline V gene lookup returns CDR1 SNHLY and CDR2 FYNNEI. The chain's CDR3 is CASSRDTFGYTF. The DNA of the CDR3 is TGTGCCAGCAGTCGGGATACTTTTGGCTACACCTTC. The variable domain in full, with the rest retrieved from reference TRBV2 and TRBJ1-2, is EPEVTQTPSHQVTQMGQEVILRCVPISNHLYFYWYRQILGQKVEFLVSFYNNEISEKSEIFDDQFSVERPDGSNFTLKIRSTKLEDSAMYFCASSRDTFGYTFGSGTRLTVV.

The sample holds a few counts of this clone. This sequence joins TRBV7-9 and TRBJ2-1; TRBD2 matches at 9 bases. Per germline, CDR1 SEHNR and CDR2 FQNEAQ (reference sequence). This CDR3 has 13 amino acids. V trimming: 10 bases; J trimming: 8 bases; junction bases outside the gene matches: 9. CDR3 nucleotides: TGTGCCACCTCGATAGCGGGGGTTGATGAGCAGTTCTTC. Protein: CATSIAGVDEQFF.

V gene TRBV2 combines with J gene TRBJ2-1, with 12 nucleotides matching TRBD2. The CDR3 runs to 14 residues. Unmatched junction bases numbered 5, after V lost 4 bases and J lost 10 bases. Germline CDR1 reads SNHLY; CDR2 reads FYNNEI. Written as DNA, the CDR3 is TGTGCCAGCAGTGTGGCTAGCGGGGGGGTCGAGCAGTTCTTC. Protein: CASSVASGGVEQFF.